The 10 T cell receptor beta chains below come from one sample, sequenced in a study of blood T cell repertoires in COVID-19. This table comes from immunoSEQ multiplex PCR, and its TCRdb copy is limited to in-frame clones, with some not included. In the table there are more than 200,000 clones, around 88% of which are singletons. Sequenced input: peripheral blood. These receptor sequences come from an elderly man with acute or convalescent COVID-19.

In DNA, the CDR3 is TGTGCCAGCAGCTTCGGGTCCTCCGGGGAGCTGTTTTTT. It is translated as CASSFGSSGELFF. This chain links TRBV7-3 with TRBJ2-2; D is ambiguous. V was clipped by 3 bases and J by 6 bases, with 8 bases between them. The length of the CDR3 is 13 residues. In germline, CDR1 is SGHTA, CDR2 FQGTGA.

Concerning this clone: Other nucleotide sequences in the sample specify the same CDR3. CDR3 protein: CASSLRGAKNIQYF. The CDR3 nucleotides are TGTGCCAGCAGCTTAAGGGGGGCCAAAAACATTCAGTACTTC. This sequence joins TRBV5-6 and TRBJ2-4; tentatively, D is TRBD1 (6 bases). This CDR3 spans 14 amino acids. Germline V gene sequence: CDR1 SGHDT, CDR2 YYEEEE. The ends were cut back, 2 bases at V and 1 base at J, with 7 bases in the middle.

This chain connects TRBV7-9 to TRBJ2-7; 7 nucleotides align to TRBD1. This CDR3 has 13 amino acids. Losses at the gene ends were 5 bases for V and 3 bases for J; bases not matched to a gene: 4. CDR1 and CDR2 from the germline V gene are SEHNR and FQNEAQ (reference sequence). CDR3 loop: CASSLQGNYEQYF. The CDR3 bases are TGTGCCAGCAGCCTACAGGGGAACTACGAGCAGTACTTC.

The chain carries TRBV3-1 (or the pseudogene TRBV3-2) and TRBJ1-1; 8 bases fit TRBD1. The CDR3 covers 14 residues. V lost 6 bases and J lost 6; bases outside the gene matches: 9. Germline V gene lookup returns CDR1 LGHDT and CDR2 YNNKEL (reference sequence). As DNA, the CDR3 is TGTGCCAGCAGTCCACGACAGGGGAGGTCTGAAGCTTTCTTT. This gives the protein CASSPRQGRSEAFF.

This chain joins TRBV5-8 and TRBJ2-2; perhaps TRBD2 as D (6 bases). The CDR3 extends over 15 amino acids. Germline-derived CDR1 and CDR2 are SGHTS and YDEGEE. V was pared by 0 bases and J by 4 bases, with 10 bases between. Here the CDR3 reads CASSLVGGSTGELFF. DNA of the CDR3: TGTGCCAGCAGCTTGGTGGGGGGAAGCACCGGGGAGCTGTTTTTT.

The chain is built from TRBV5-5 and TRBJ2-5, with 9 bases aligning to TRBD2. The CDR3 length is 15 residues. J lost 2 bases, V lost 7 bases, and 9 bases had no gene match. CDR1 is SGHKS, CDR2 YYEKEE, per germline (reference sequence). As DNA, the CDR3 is TGTGCCAGCGGCCCTTTAGCGGGAGATCAAGAGACCCAGTACTTC. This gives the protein CASGPLAGDQETQYF. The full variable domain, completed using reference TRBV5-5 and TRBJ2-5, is DAGVTQSPTHLIKTRGQQVTLRCSPISGHKSVSWYQQVLGQGPQFIFQYYEKEERGRGNFPDRFSARQFPNYSSELNVNALLLGDSALYLCASGPLAGDQETQYFGPGTRLLVL.

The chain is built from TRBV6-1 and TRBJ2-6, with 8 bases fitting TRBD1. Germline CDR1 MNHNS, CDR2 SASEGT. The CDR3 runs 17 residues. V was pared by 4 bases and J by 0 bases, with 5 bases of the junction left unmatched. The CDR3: CASSVGTGVSGANVLTF. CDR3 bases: TGTGCCAGCAGTGTCGGGACAGGTGTCTCTGGGGCCAACGTCCTGACTTTC.

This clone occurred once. The CDR3, as DNA: TGTGCCAGCAGCTTAGAGGAATCGGATCGGAGGATAAAACTGTTTTTT. The encoded protein is CASSLEESDRRIKLFF. J is TRBJ1-4 and V is TRBV7-9; the D is unclear. The V gene lost 1 base and the J gene lost 10 bases, with 19 bases spanning the gap. Germline CDR1 reads SEHNR; CDR2 reads FQNEAQ (reference sequence). This CDR3 has 16 amino acids.

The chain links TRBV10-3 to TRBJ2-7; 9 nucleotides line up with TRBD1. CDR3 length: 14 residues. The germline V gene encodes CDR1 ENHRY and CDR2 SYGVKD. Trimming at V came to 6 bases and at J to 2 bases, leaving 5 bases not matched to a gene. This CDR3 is CAISQRQGAYEQYF. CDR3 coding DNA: TGTGCCATCAGCCAAAGACAGGGGGCCTACGAGCAGTACTTC.

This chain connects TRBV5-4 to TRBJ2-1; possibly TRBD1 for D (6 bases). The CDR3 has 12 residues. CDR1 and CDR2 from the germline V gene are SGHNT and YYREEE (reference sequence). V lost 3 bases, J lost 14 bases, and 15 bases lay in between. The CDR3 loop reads CASSSSQGREFF. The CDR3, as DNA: TGTGCCAGCAGCTCATCACAGGGCCGGGAGTTCTTC.